This TCR beta chain was captured by sequencing in a study of post-analysis software for immune sequencing data. Overall study context: Several disease courses (relapsing-remitting, secondary progressive and progressive-relapsing) of multiple sclerosis were included. Regarding the study as a whole: Controls significantly exceeded multiple sclerosis patients in normalized Chao1 diversity. Roughly 5 TRBV segments occurring more often in patients than controls included TRBV5-6, TRBV5-1 and TRBV20-1.

Unique molecular identifiers featured in each of the TCR beta cDNA libraries. There were roughly 0.95 to 11 million T cells, and about 540,000 cDNA molecules came from them. One entry per CDR3 protein, called by TCRdb with MiXCR from the PCR reads. The repertoire holds about 820,000 distinct CDR3 sequences, with approximately 53% as singletons. Trimming shortened V by 5 bases and J by 10 bases, and 6 bases separated the two germline ends. This CDR3 region has 10 residues. In germline, CDR1 is MRHNA, CDR2 SNTAGT. Details on this clonotype: Its antigen is as yet unknown.

The chain carries TRBV6-4 and TRBJ2-1; D is undetermined. This receptor was identified in a girl aged 5 to 17 with multiple sclerosis. Sequenced: blood. The CDR3 coding sequence is TGTGCCAGCAGTAACTACGAGCAGTTCTTC. Translation gives CASSNYEQFF.